The rows below give T cell receptor beta chains drawn from one sample of a study of blood T cell repertoires in COVID-19. Measured with immunoSEQ multiplex PCR; TCRdb has only the in-frame clones, and not every one. The sample lists roughly 150,000 clones, 81% occurring once. The material sequenced was peripheral blood. The receptors were gathered from a man aged 55 to 70 with active or convalescent COVID-19. Both conserved end residues are part of each CDR3. The D gene is left open where the match is weak. A row's size may be missing; if present it is once, few, many or a size class.

d_call j_call clone_size v_call cdr3_nt cdr3_aa
TRBD2 TRBJ2-7 NA TRBV2 TGTGCCAGCAGTGTATCGGGAGGGCTTAGCGAGCAGTACTTC CASSVSGGLSEQYF
TRBD1 TRBJ1-3 NA TRBV9 TGTGCCAGCAGCGTTACGGGACAGGGCTCTGGAAACACCATATATTTT CASSVTGQGSGNTIYF
TRBD2 TRBJ2-5 NA TRBV2 TGTGCCAGCAAAAGCGGGAGGGGGGAGACCCAGTACTTC CASKSGRGETQYF
NA TRBJ2-7 NA TRBV7-9 TGTGCCAGCAGCTTACAGACAGGCTACGAGCAGTACTTC CASSLQTGYEQYF
TRBD2 TRBJ2-5 NA TRBV2 TGTGCCAGCAGTCCCGGGGGTAGCGGGGGCCTAGAGACCCAGTACTTC CASSPGGSGGLETQYF
NA TRBJ1-5 NA TRBV28 TGTGCCAGCAGTTTATGGGCGGCAGATAGCAATCAGCCCCAGCATTTT CASSLWAADSNQPQHF
TRBD2 TRBJ2-2 NA TRBV29-1 TGCAGCGTTGTTAGCGGGGAGGTCACCGGAGAGCTGTTTTTT CSVVSGEVTGELFF
TRBD1 TRBJ1-1 NA TRBV24-1 TGTGCCACCAGCCCGACAGGGGTGTACACTGAAGCTTTCTTT CATSPTGVYTEAFF
NA TRBJ2-7 many TRBV3-1/TRBV3-2 TGTGCCAGCAGCCAAAGTCCTGGCAGCTCCTACGAGCAGTACTTC CASSQSPGSSYEQYF
NA TRBJ1-2 NA TRBV28 TGTGCCAGCAGTCCTACGGGTAACTATGGCTACACCTTC CASSPTGNYGYTF
TRBD2 TRBJ2-1 NA TRBV18 TGTGCCAGCTCACCAGTTCGGCTAGCGGGGGGTCTCAATGAGCAGTTCTTC CASSPVRLAGGLNEQFF
TRBD1 TRBJ1-5 NA TRBV6-5 TGTGCCAGCAGTTCGGACAGGGCGGATCAGCCCCAGCATTTT CASSSDRADQPQHF
NA TRBJ2-7 NA TRBV28 TGTGCCAGCAGTTTACGCTACGAGCAGTACTTC CASSLRYEQYF
NA TRBJ1-3 NA TRBV6-5 TGTGCCAGCAGTCCACAGGGAAACACCATATATTTT CASSPQGNTIYF
TRBD1 TRBJ2-7 NA TRBV6-5 TGTGCCAGCAGACCACCGGGACAGGGGTACGAGCAGTACTTC CASRPPGQGYEQYF
TRBD1 TRBJ1-2 NA TRBV3-1/TRBV3-2 TGTGCCAGCAGCCAGACAGGGGGAGATGGCTATGGCTACACCTTC CASSQTGGDGYGYTF
NA TRBJ1-1 NA TRBV12-3/TRBV12-4 TGTGCCAGCAGTCTGACAGGTCGCACTGAAGCTTTCTTT CASSLTGRTEAFF
TRBD2 TRBJ2-7 NA TRBV5-1 TGCGCCAGCAGGTCAACTAGCGGGAGCTACGAGCAGTACTTC CASRSTSGSYEQYF
NA TRBJ2-1 NA TRBV5-6 TGTGCCAGCAGCGAGGAGGGCACCTACAATGAGCAGTTCTTC CASSEEGTYNEQFF
NA TRBJ1-2 NA TRBV10-3 TGTGCCATCAGCACCGGACAGAACTATGGCTACACCTTC CAISTGQNYGYTF
NA TRBJ1-1 few TRBV19 TGTGCCAGTAGGGGTTGGGCGGGAATGAACACTGAAGCTTTCTTT CASRGWAGMNTEAFF
NA TRBJ1-2 NA TRBV18 TGTGCCAGCTCACCAGGTCTTCGGTATGGCTACACCTTC CASSPGLRYGYTF
TRBD1 TRBJ1-1 NA TRBV7-2 TGTGCCAGCAGCTTTGACAGGGGTGTGACTGAAGCTTTCTTT CASSFDRGVTEAFF
NA TRBJ2-7 NA TRBV7-6 TGTGCCAGCAGCTTAACGTCACAGGGCAATCACGAGCAGTACTTC CASSLTSQGNHEQYF
TRBD1 TRBJ1-6 once TRBV5-1 TGCGCCAGCAGCCGGACAGGGGTAGATTCACCCCTCCACTTT CASSRTGVDSPLHF
NA TRBJ1-5 NA TRBV19 TGTGCCAGTATAGGGTGGGGGGGAGGTCCCAATCAGCCCCAGCATTTT CASIGWGGGPNQPQHF
NA TRBJ2-7 NA TRBV5-4 TGTGCCAGCAGCTTTTCCGGGACCTACGAGCAGTACTTC CASSFSGTYEQYF
TRBD1 TRBJ2-7 NA TRBV5-1 TGCGCCAGCAGCCTGCCGGGACAGGTCGAGTACTTC CASSLPGQVEYF
NA TRBJ1-1 few TRBV6-5 TGTGCCAGCAGTTACGTAGGGCGCCGGGGGAGCACTGAAGCTTTCTTT CASSYVGRRGSTEAFF
NA TRBJ1-1 once TRBV5-1 TGCGCCAGCAGCTTGGCGCTGCAGGGTGACGAAGCTTTCTTT CASSLALQGDEAFF
TRBD1 TRBJ2-7 many TRBV5-1 TGCGCCAGCAGCGGCGGGACAGGGGGCGGCGAGCAGTACTTC CASSGGTGGGEQYF
TRBD1 TRBJ1-2 few TRBV2 TGTGCCAGCAGTGCGGACAGGAACTACTATGGCTACACCTTC CASSADRNYYGYTF
NA TRBJ1-3 NA TRBV19 TGTGCCAGTAGTATACGTGAGGGAAGGGCTGGAAACACCATATATTTT CASSIREGRAGNTIYF
NA TRBJ1-4 NA TRBV2 TGTGCCAGCAGTGGATTGGGAGGGATCCGGGGAAATGAAAAACTGTTTTTT CASSGLGGIRGNEKLFF
NA TRBJ1-1 NA TRBV5-1 TGCGCCAGCAGCAATGGACACCAGAACACTGAAGCTTTCTTT CASSNGHQNTEAFF